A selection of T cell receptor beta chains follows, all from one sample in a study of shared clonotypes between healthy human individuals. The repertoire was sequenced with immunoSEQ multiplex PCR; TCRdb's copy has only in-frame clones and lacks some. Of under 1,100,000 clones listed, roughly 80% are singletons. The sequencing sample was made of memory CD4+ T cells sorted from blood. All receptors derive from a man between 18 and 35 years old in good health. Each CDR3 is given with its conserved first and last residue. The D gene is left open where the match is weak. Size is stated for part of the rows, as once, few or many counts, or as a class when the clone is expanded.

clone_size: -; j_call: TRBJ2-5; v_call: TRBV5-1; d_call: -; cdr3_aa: CASSALRALQETQYF; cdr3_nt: TGCGCCAGCAGCGCCCTCCGGGCTCTCCAAGAGACCCAGTACTTC
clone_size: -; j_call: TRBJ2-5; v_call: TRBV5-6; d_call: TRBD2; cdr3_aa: CASSSAGGGETQYF; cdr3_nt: TGTGCCAGCAGCTCAGCGGGAGGCGGGGAGACCCAGTACTTC
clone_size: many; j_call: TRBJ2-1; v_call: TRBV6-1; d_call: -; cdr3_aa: CASTRQVFYNEQFF; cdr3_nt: TGTGCCAGCACGCGACAGGTTTTTTACAATGAGCAGTTCTTC
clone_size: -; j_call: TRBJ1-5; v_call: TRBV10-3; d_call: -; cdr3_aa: CAISDKSAGQPQHF; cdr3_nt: TGTGCCATCAGTGATAAATCTGCAGGTCAGCCCCAGCATTTT
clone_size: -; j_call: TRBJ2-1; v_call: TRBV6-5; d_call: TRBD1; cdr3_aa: CASRWDRYNEQFF; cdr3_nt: TGTGCCAGCAGATGGGACAGGTACAATGAGCAGTTCTTC
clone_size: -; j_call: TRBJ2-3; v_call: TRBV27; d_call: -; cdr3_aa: CASRQDQMRHTQYF; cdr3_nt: TGTGCCAGCCGCCAGGACCAAATGCGGCATACGCAGTATTTT
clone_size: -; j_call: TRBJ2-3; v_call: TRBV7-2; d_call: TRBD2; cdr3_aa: CASSLGDYPGDTQYF; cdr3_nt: TGTGCCAGCAGCTTAGGGGACTACCCGGGGGATACGCAGTATTTT
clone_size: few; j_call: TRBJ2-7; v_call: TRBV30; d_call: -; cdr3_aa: CAWSEDRAKQYF; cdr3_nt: TGTGCCTGGAGTGAGGACCGGGCCAAGCAGTACTTC
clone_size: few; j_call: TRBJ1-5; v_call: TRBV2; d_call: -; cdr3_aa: CASSANNQPQHF; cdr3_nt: TGTGCCAGCAGCGCAAATAATCAGCCCCAGCATTTT
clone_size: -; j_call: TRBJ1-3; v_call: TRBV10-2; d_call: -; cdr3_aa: CASSSQGNGNTIYF; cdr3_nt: TGCGCCAGCAGTTCACAGGGCAATGGAAACACCATATATTTT
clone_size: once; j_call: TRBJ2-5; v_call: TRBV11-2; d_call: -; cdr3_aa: CASSLGSGQETQYF; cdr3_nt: TGTGCCAGCAGCCTAGGGTCCGGCCAAGAGACCCAGTACTTC
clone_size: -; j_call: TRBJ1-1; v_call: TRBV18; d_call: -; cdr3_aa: CASSPVTGNTEAFF; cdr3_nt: TGTGCCAGCTCACCAGTGACAGGAAACACTGAAGCTTTCTTT
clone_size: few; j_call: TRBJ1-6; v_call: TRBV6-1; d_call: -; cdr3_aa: CASRGRQENNSPLHF; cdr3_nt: TGTGCCAGCAGGGGAAGACAGGAAAATAATTCACCCCTCCACTTT
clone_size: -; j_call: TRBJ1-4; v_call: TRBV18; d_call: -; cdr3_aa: CASSPVENEKLFF; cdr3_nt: TGTGCCAGCTCACCCGTGGAGAATGAAAAACTGTTTTTT
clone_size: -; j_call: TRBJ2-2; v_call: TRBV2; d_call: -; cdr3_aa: CASSLPTGQNTGELFF; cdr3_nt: TGTGCCAGCAGTTTACCGACGGGCCAAAACACCGGGGAGCTGTTTTTT
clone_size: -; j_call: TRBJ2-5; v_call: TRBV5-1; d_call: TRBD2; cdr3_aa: CASSSAGGQETQYF; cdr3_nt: TGCGCCAGCAGCTCCGCGGGGGGACAAGAGACCCAGTACTTC
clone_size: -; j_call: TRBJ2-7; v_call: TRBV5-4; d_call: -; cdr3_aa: CASSLGYSSSYEQYF; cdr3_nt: TGTGCCAGCAGCTTGGGGTACAGTTCCTCCTACGAGCAGTACTTC
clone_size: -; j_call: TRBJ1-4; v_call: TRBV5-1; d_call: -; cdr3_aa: CASSLDPLTNEKLFF; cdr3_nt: TGCGCCAGCAGCTTGGACCCCTTAACTAATGAAAAACTGTTTTTT
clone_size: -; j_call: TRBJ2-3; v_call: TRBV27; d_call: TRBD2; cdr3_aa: CASSRPGGDTQYF; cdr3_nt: TGTGCCAGCAGCCGTCCGGGGGGGGATACGCAGTATTTT
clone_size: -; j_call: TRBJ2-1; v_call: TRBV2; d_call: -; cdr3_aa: CASKESHEQFF; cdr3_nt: TGTGCCAGCAAGGAGTCCCATGAGCAGTTCTTC
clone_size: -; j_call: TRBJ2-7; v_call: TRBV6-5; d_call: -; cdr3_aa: CASSRGAGSSEQYF; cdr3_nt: TGTGCCAGCAGTCGAGGGGCAGGGTCGTCCGAGCAGTACTTC
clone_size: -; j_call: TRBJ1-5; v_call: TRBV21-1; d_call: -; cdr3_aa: CASSPFKTLTAGHQPQHF; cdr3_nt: TGTGCCAGCAGCCCCTTCAAAACCCTGACAGCAGGACATCAGCCCCAGCATTTT
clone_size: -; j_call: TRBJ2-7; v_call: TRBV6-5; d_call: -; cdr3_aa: CASSYLGDPYEQYF; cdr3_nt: TGTGCCAGCAGTTACTTGGGGGACCCCTACGAGCAGTACTTC
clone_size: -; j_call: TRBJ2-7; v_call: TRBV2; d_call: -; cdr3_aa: CASSVVSGGYEQYF; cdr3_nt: TGTGCCAGCAGTGTGGTCTCCGGGGGCTACGAGCAGTACTTC
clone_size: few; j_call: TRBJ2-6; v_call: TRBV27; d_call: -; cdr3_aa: CASSLDWEAGANVLTF; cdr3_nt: TGTGCCAGCAGTTTAGATTGGGAAGCTGGGGCCAACGTCCTGACTTTC
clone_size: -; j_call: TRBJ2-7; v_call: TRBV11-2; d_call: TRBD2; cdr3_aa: CASSLDPGASGSRGEQYF; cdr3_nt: TGTGCCAGCAGCTTAGATCCTGGGGCTAGCGGGTCCCGGGGCGAGCAGTACTTC
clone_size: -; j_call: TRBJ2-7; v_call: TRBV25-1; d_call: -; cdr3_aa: CASSARTAYEQYF; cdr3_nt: TGTGCCAGCAGTGCCCGGACAGCCTACGAGCAGTACTTC
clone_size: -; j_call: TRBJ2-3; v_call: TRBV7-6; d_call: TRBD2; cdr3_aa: CASSLAPTGGGARDTQYF; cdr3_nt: TGTGCCAGCAGCTTAGCCCCCACGGGCGGGGGGGCGAGAGATACGCAGTATTTT